These 8 T cell receptor beta chains were all obtained from the same sample, sequenced in a study of tumor-infiltrating lymphocytes in primary liver carcinoma. Reverse transcription of around 0.45 ug total RNA with a constant-region primer produced TCR beta cDNA. Slightly modified ARM-PCR, run as three nested multiplex PCR rounds, produced the TCR beta libraries. TRBV1-TRBV30 forward primers and a C-beta reverse primer were used in the first two PCR rounds, which each ran for approximately 9 cycles. TCRdb re-called the multiplex PCR reads through MiXCR, storing one row per CDR3 protein. Seen here are 300,000 to 400,000 distinct CDR3 sequences, 65% observed once, and the top ten hold 9% to 10%. Germline DNA was also extracted, and blood RNA derived from unsorted whole blood. The sequencing sample was made of peripheral blood. The receptor set was obtained from a man in his forties or fifties with primary liver carcinoma and hepatitis B virus infection.

Worth noting for this clonotype: Without the conserved terminal phenylalanine or tryptophan, this CDR3 likely stems from a read error. This chain joins TRBV11-2 and TRBJ2-3; TRBD2 is a possible D gene (5 bases). The CDR3 runs to 15 residues. Germline values: CDR1 SGHAT, CDR2 FQNNGV. The CDR3 sequence: CASSLELGATDMQYS. CDR3 coding DNA: TGTGCCAGCAGCTTAGAACTGGGAGCAACAGATATGCAGTATTCT.

This clonotype rates as medium-sized. This chain uses TRBV11-2 with TRBJ2-5; D might be TRBD2 (6 bases). CDR3 length: 15 amino acids. V was shortened by 0 bases and J by 7 bases, with 15 bases between the two germline ends. The germline V gene encodes CDR1 SGHAT and CDR2 FQNNGV. This CDR3 reads CASSLEIVAAGTQYF. In nucleotides, the CDR3 is TGTGCCAGCAGCTTAGAAATTGTAGCGGCCGGGACCCAGTACTTC.

The rearrangement uses TRBV20-1 and TRBJ2-7, with TRBD2 matching over 7 bases. Germline V lookup: CDR1 DFQATT, CDR2 SNEGSKA (reference sequence). Trimming removed 2 bases from V and 7 bases from J; junction bases left unmatched: 8. The CDR3 extends over 13 amino acids. The CDR3 loop is CSARWAGVREQYF. The CDR3 region has the DNA TGCAGTGCTAGATGGGCGGGAGTAAGAGAGCAGTACTTC.

This clonotype appeared a few times. This likely comes from a read error, as the CDR3 has no conserved phenylalanine or tryptophan at its end. The chain has TRBV13 and TRBJ2-5, with 10 bases fitting TRBD2. Germline V gene sequence: CDR1 PRHDT, CDR2 FYEKMQ (reference sequence). The CDR3 sequence is 14 residues long. V trimming: 3 bases; J trimming: 6 bases; junction bases outside the gene matches: 4. CDR3 sequence (DNA): TGTGCCAGCAGCTTGGGACTAGCGTCCCAGACCCAGTACTTG. This encodes CASSLGLASQTQYL.

This clonotype appeared many times. The J gene is TRBJ1-1, the V gene TRBV4-3; no clear D. V was trimmed by 4 bases and J by 6 bases, leaving 15 bases between them. Germline V gene sequence: CDR1 LGHNA, CDR2 YSLEER. The CDR3 has 14 residues. CDR3 amino acids: CASSPTVVPSEAFF. In DNA form, the CDR3 reads TGCGCCAGCAGCCCGACGGTGGTACCCTCTGAAGCTTTCTTT.

This clonotype has more than one count but fewer than ten. Just one base apart from a much larger clone, this may be a read error. The chain couples TRBV4-1 to TRBJ2-1; D call uncertain. This CDR3 comprises 15 residues. CDR1 is MGHRA and CDR2 is YSYEKL in the germline V gene. The CDR3: CASSQGARSYSEQFF. The CDR3, as DNA: TGCGCCAGCAGCCAAGGGGCGCGCTCCTACAGTGAGCAGTTCTTC.

This chain joins TRBV6-1 and TRBJ2-4, with D possibly being TRBD2 (5 bases). Trimming shortened V by 4 bases and J by 1 base, and 11 bases separated the two germline ends. There are 15 residues in the CDR3. The V gene's germline CDR1 is MNHNS and CDR2 SASEGT. The CDR3 DNA reads TGTGCCAGCAGTGGAGGAGGCAGGGCCAAAAACATTCAGTACTTC. It encodes CASSGGGRAKNIQYF.

V gene TRBV12-3 or TRBV12-4 combines with J gene TRBJ2-3; D is unresolved. The CDR3 runs to 13 residues. The V and J ends lost 5 bases and 5 bases respectively, with 11 bases between them. CDR3 sequence (DNA): TGTGCCAGCAGTGGGCGTAGAGGAGATACGCAGTATTTT. As protein: CASSGRRGDTQYF.